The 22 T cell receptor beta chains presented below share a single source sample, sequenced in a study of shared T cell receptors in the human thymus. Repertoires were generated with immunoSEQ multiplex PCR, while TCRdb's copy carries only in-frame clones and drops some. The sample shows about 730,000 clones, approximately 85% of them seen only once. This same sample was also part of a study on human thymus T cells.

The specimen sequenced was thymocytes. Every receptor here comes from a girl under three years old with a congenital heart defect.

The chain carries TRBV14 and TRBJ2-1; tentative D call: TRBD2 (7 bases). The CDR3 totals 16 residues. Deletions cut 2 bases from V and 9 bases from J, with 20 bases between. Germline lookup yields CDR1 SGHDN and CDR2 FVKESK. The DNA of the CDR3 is TGTGCCAGCAGCCAACATTTCCCGCGGGGGCAGGGTGAGCAGTTCTTC. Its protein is CASSQHFPRGQGEQFF.

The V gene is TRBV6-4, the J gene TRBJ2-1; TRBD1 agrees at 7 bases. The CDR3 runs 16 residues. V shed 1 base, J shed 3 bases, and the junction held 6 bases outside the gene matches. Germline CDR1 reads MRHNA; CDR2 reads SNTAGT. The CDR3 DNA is TGTGCCAGCAGTGACTATCATGGACAGGACTACAATGAGCAGTTCTTC. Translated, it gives CASSDYHGQDYNEQFF.

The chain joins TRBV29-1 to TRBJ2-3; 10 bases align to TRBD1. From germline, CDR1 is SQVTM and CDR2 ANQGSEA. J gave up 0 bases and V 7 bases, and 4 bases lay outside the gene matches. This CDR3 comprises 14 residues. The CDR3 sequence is CSGGQGDSTDTQYF. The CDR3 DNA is TGCAGCGGTGGACAGGGGGATAGCACAGATACGCAGTATTTT.

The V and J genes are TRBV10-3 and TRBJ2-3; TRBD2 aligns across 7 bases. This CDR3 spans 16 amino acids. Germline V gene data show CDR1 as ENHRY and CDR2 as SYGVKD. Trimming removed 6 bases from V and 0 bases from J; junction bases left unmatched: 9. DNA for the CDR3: TGTGCCATCAGCCAGGAGCGGCGGGGGAGCACAGATACGCAGTATTTT. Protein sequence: CAISQERRGSTDTQYF.

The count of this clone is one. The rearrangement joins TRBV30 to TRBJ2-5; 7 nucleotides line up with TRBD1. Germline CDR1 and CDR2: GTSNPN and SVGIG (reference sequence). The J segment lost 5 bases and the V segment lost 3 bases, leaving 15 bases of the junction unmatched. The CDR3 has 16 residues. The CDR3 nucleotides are TGTGCCTGGAGGAAGGGGCCGGGACAGAGGTCGGAGACCCAGTACTTC. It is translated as CAWRKGPGQRSETQYF. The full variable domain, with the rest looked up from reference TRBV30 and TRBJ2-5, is SQTIHQWPATLVQPVGSPLSLECTVEGTSNPNLYWYRQAAGRGLQLLFYSVGIGQISSEVPQNLSASRPQDRQFILSSKKLLLSDSGFYLCAWRKGPGQRSETQYFGPGTRLLVL.

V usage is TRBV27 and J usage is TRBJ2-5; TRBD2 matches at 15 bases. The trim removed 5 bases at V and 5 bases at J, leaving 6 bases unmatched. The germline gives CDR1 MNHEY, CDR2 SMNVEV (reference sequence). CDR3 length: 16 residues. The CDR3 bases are TGTGCCAGCAGTGGACTAGCGGGGGGGAGGAAGGAGACCCAGTACTTC. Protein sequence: CASSGLAGGRKETQYF.

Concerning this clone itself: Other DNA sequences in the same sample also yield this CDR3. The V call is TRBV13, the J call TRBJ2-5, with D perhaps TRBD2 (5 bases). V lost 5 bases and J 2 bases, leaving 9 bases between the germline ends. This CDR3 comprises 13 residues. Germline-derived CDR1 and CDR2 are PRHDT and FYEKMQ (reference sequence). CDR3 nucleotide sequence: TGTGCCAGCAGCACCGGACTGCAAGAGACCCAGTACTTC. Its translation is CASSTGLQETQYF. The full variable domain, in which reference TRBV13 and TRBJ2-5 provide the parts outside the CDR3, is AAGVIQSPRHLIKEKRETATLKCYPIPRHDTVYWYQQGPGQDPQFLISFYEKMQSDKGSIPDRFSAQQFSDYHSELNMSSLELGDSALYFCASSTGLQETQYFGPGTRLLVL.

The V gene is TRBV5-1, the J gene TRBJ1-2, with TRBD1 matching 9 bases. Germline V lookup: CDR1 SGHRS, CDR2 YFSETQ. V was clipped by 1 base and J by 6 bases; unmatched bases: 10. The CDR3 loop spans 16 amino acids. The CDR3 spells CASSLTHPGQGNGYTF. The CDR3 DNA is TGCGCCAGCAGCTTGACTCACCCGGGACAGGGAAATGGCTACACCTTC.

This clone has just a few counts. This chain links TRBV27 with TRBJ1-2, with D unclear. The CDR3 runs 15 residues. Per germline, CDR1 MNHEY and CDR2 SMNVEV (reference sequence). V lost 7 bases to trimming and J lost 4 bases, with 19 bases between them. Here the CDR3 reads CASTPFAKLPYGYTF. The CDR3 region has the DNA TGTGCCAGCACTCCCTTCGCCAAACTCCCCTATGGCTACACCTTC.

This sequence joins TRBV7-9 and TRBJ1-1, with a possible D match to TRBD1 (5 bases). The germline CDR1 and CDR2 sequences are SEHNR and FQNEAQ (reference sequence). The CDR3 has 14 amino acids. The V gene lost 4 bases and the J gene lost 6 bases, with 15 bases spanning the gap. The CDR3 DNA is TGTGCCAGCAGCTCAGGGTGGTCCGAGGCTGAAGCTTTCTTT. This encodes CASSSGWSEAEAFF. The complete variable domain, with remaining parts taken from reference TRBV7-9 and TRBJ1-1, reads DTGVSQNPRHKITKRGQNVTFRCDPISEHNRLYWYRQTLGQGPEFLTYFQNEAQLEKSRLLSDRFSAERPKGSFSTLEIQRTEQGDSAMYLCASSSGWSEAEAFFGQGTRLTVV.

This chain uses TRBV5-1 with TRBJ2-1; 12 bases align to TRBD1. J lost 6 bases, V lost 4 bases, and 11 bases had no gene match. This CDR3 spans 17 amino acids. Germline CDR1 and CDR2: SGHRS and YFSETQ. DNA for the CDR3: TGCGCCAGCAGCACCCGGGACAGGGGGCAAGAAGGCAATGAGCAGTTCTTC. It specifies CASSTRDRGQEGNEQFF.

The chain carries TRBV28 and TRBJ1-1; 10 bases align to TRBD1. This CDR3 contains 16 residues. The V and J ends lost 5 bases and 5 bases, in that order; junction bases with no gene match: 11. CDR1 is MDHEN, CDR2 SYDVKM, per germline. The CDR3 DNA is TGTGCCAGCAGTATAGGACAGGGGGGTGAAGGTACTGAAGCTTTCTTT. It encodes CASSIGQGGEGTEAFF.

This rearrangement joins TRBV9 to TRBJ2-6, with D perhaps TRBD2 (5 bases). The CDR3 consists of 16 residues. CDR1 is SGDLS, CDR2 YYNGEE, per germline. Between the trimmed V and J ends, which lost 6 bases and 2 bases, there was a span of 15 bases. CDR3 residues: CASTPSGETGANVLTF. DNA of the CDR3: TGTGCCAGCACCCCATCCGGGGAGACTGGGGCCAACGTCCTGACTTTC.

CDR3 region: CASSHAGTGPPSSYNEQFF. The CDR3 nucleotides are TGCGCCAGCAGCCACGCCGGGACAGGGCCTCCGAGCTCCTACAATGAGCAGTTCTTC. J is TRBJ2-1 and V is TRBV4-1; TRBD1 matches at 9 bases. Trimming took 3 bases from V and 0 from J; bases not matched to a gene: 12. Germline V CDR1 and CDR2: MGHRA, YSYEKL. This CDR3 is 19 amino acids long.

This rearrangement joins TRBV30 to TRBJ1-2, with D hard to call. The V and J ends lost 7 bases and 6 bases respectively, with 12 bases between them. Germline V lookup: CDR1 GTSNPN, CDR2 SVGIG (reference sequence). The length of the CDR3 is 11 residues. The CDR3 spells CALMQVDGYTF. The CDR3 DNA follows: TGTGCCTTAATGCAGGTAGATGGCTACACCTTC.

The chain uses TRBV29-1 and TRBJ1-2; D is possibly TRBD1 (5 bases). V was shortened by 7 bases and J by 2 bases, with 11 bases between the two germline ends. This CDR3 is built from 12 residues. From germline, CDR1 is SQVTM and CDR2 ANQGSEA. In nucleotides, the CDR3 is TGCAGCGCGAAGGGGCGGAACTATGGCTACACCTTC. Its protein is CSAKGRNYGYTF.

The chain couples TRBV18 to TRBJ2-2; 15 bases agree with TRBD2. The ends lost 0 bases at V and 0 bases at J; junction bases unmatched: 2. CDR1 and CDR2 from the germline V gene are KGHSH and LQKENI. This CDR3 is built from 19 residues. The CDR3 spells CASSPPGTSGGSNTGELFF. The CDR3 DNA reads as TGTGCCAGCTCACCACCCGGGACTAGCGGGGGGTCGAACACCGGGGAGCTGTTTTTT.

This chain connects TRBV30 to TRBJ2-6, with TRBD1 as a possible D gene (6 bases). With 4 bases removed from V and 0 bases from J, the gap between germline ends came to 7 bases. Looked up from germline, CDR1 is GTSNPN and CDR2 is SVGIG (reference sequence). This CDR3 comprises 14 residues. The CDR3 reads CAWTQGSGANVLTF. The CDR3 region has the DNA TGTGCCTGGACACAGGGCTCTGGGGCCAACGTCCTGACTTTC.

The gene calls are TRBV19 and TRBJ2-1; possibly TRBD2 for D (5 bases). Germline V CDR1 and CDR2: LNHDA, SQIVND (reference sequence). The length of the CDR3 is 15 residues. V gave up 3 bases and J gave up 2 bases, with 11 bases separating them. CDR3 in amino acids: CASSIRDLAYNEQFF. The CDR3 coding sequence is TGTGCCAGTAGTATCCGGGATCTAGCCTACAATGAGCAGTTCTTC.

The CDR3 DNA reads TGCGCCAGCAGCCAAAGCACAGAACAGAACACTGAAGCTTTCTTT. Translating gives CASSQSTEQNTEAFF. The chain has TRBV4-3 and TRBJ1-1; no clear D. Germline CDR1 LGHNA, CDR2 YSLEER. There are 15 residues in the CDR3. V gave up 2 bases and J gave up 1 base, with 11 bases separating them.

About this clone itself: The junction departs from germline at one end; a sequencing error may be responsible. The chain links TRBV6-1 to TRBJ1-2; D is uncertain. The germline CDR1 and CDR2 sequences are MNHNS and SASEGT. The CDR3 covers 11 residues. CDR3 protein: CASSEALRAAF. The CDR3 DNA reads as TGTGCCAGCAGTGAAGCGCTTCGCGCTGCCTTC.

DNA for the CDR3: TGTGCCAGCAGCCATCGGGCGGACAGGATTAACACTGAAGCTTTCTTT. Its protein product is CASSHRADRINTEAFF. This chain connects TRBV7-9 to TRBJ1-1, with 7 bases identical to TRBD1. V was pared by 5 bases and J by 2 bases, with 11 bases of the junction left unmatched. This CDR3 has 16 amino acids. Germline V CDR1 and CDR2: SEHNR, FQNEAQ (reference sequence).